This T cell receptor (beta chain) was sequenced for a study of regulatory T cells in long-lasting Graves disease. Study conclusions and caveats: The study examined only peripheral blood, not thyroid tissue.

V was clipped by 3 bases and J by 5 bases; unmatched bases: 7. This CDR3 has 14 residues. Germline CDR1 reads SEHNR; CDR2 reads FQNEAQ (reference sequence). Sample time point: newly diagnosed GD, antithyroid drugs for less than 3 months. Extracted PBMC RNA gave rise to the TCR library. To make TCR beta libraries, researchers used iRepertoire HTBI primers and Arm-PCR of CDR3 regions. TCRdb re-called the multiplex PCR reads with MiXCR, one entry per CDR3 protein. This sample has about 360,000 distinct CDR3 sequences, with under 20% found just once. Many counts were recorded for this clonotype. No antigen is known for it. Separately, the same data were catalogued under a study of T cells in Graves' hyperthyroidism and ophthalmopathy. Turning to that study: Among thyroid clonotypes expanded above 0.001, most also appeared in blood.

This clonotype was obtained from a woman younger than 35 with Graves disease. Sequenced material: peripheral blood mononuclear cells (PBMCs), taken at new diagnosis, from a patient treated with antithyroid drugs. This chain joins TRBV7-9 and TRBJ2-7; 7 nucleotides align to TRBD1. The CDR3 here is CASSFLQGTHEQYF. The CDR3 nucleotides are TGTGCCAGCAGCTTCCTACAGGGGACCCACGAGCAGTACTTC. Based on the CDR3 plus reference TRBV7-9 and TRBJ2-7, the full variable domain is DTGVSQNPRHKITKRGQNVTFRCDPISEHNRLYWYRQTLGQGPEFLTYFQNEAQLEKSRLLSDRFSAERPKGSFSTLEIQRTEQGDSAMYLCASSFLQGTHEQYFGPGTRLTVT.